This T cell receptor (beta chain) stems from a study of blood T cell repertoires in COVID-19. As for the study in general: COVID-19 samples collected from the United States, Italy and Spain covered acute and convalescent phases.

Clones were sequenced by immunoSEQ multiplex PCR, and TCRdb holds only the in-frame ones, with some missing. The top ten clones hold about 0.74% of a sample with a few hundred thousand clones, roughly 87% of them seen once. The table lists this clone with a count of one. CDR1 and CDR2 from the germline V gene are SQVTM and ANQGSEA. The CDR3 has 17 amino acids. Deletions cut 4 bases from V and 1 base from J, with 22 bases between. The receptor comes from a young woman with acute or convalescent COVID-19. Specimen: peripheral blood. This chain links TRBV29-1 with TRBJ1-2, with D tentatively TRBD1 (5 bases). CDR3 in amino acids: CSVALGGRILFNYGYTF. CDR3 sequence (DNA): TGCAGCGTTGCCTTGGGGGGACGGATATTATTTAACTATGGCTACACCTTC.